This T cell receptor beta chain was identified during a study of T cells after yellow fever vaccination. There are a few counts of this clonotype. TCRdb reanalysed the 5' RACE reads using MiXCR and keeps one entry per CDR3 protein. The table records hundreds of thousands of distinct CDR3 sequences, roughly 5% of them present only once. Trimming removed 4 bases from V and 3 bases from J; junction bases left unmatched: 3. The CDR3 loop spans 13 amino acids. The germline gives CDR1 DFQATT, CDR2 SNEGSKA (reference sequence). The sample was CD4+ T cells sorted from PBMCs, taken on the day of the yellow fever booster vaccination. This sequence joins TRBV20-1 and TRBJ2-5; 9 bases map to TRBD2. This clonotype was sampled from a young man who received the YFV17D yellow fever vaccine. The CDR3 here is CSAMASGEETQYF. The CDR3 coding sequence is TGCAGTGCTATGGCTAGCGGGGAAGAGACCCAGTACTTC.